This entry concerns a single T cell receptor beta chain. This CDR3 region has 14 residues. Trimming shortened V by 3 bases and J by 7 bases, and 13 bases separated the two germline ends. Germline-derived CDR1 and CDR2 are LNHDA and SQIVND (reference sequence). This record comes from a study of blood T cell repertoires in COVID-19. The overall study: Nucleic acid was either cDNA or gDNA, and it came from T cells, B-cell-depleted T cells, or PBMCs.

Those enrolled, adults aged roughly 18 to 100 years, came from fewer than 25 US areas. Participant-reported clinical history was the basis for cohort assignment. Clones were read by immunoSEQ multiplex PCR, and TCRdb kept only the in-frame ones, dropping some. This repertoire shows about 180,000 clones, about four fifths found once; its top ten account for less than 20%. The V call is TRBV19, the J call TRBJ1-5, with D possibly TRBD1 on 6 matching bases. The receptor comes from a man between 60 and 70 years old who had recovered from COVID-19. Sequenced material: PBMCs or T cells enriched from blood (not recorded which). The CDR3 sequence is CASSMGATGQPQHF. The CDR3 DNA reads TGTGCCAGTAGTATGGGGGCAACGGGCCAGCCCCAGCATTTT.